Described below is a single T cell receptor beta chain sequence and its context. The entry originates in a study of control samples from healthy donors and cancer patients. The data were produced by immunoSEQ multiplex PCR, yet TCRdb's version contains in-frame clones alone and is incomplete. The data show about 110,000 clones, around nine tenths seen once. The clonotype comes from a human donor in good health. The donor label of this sample is uncertain. Sequences were obtained from blood.

CDR3 sequence (DNA): TGTGCCAGCAGCCAAGATACGCAGCCCTCCTACGAGCAGTACTTC. It translates to CASSQDTQPSYEQYF. The rearrangement uses TRBV3-1 (or the pseudogene TRBV3-2) and TRBJ2-7; no definite D call. The CDR3 covers 15 residues. Germline CDR1 is LGHDT and CDR2 is YNNKEL (reference sequence). Trimming removed 0 bases from V and 0 bases from J, with 9 bases in between.